This T cell receptor beta chain derives from a study of cytomegalovirus exposure and HLA in healthy donors. Study summary: The Caucasian-associated ancestry cluster contained 75% to 85% of the 398 genotyped donors. Study-wide results and limits: Apparent HLA restriction characterized most CMV-associated TCR beta chains in a later analysis.

This clone was observed a handful of times. Its target is unknown. The sample contains more than one DNA sequence encoding this CDR3. Primers for the PCR totalled 60 Vbeta and 13 Jbeta. Authors' methods: An analysis performed later counted about 80 million unique TCR beta chains (roughly 11 million of them shared). Repertoires were generated with immunoSEQ multiplex PCR, while TCRdb's copy carries only in-frame clones and drops some. The V and J calls and clone size were taken over from that table, and D and trimming were inferred from the DNA. Of 95,000 to 150,000 clones listed, roughly 14% are singletons. The origin of this receptor is a woman younger than 30 in good health and CMV-seronegative. Sequenced sample: PBMCs.

The CDR3 DNA reads TGTGCCAGCAGCCCAGGGGCATATGGCTACACCTTC. It is translated as CASSPGAYGYTF. This rearrangement joins TRBV7-9 to TRBJ1-2; maybe TRBD1 (6 bases). Germline CDR1 reads SEHNR; CDR2 reads FQNEAQ (reference sequence). Trimming stripped 5 bases from V and 5 bases from J, with 9 bases between. The CDR3 contains 12 residues.